This entry lists 11 T cell receptor beta chains sequenced from one sample in a study of T cell responses to AZD1222 COVID-19 vaccine. Only in-frame clones appear in the TCRdb table, and some are missing; sequencing was by immunoSEQ multiplex PCR. The sample has about 120,000 clones; 91% are singletons. Sequencing used peripheral blood, obtained on day 0 of AZD1222 vaccination. The origin of the receptors is an adult in good health.

The chain employs TRBV19 and TRBJ1-2; tentatively, D is TRBD1 (5 bases). Germline CDR1 is LNHDA and CDR2 is SQIVND (reference sequence). The V end lost 3 bases, the J end lost 3 bases, and 14 bases lay between the germline ends. The CDR3 has 15 amino acids. The DNA of the CDR3 is TGTGCCAGTAGTATCCTGGGACCGGCGGACTATGGCTACACCTTC. This encodes CASSILGPADYGYTF.

Note on this clone: This same CDR3 is encoded by further DNA sequences in the sample. This chain links TRBV29-1 with TRBJ1-1; the D is unclear. The CDR3 length is 11 residues. Trimming took off 4 bases at V and 1 base at J, with 4 bases between the two ends. Germline loops: CDR1 SQVTM, CDR2 ANQGSEA. CDR3 DNA sequence: TGCAGCGTTGTTAGGAACACTGAAGCTTTCTTT. Amino acids: CSVVRNTEAFF.

This clone was observed a single time. V and J are TRBV5-4 and TRBJ1-3; TRBD1 matches at 8 bases. The trim removed 5 bases at V and 1 base at J, leaving 8 bases unmatched. Germline-derived CDR1 and CDR2 are SGHNT and YYREEE (reference sequence). The CDR3 runs to 16 residues. This chain's CDR3 is CASSWTGSQSGNTIYF. The CDR3 DNA is TGTGCCAGCAGTTGGACAGGGTCCCAATCTGGAAACACCATATATTTT.

The rearrangement joins TRBV19 to TRBJ1-3; D uncertain. V lost 8 bases and J lost 2, with 16 bases in between. The CDR3 loop spans 15 amino acids. Germline V gives CDR1 LNHDA, CDR2 SQIVND (reference sequence). CDR3 region: CASGNGGVTGNTIYF. In nucleotides, the CDR3 is TGTGCCAGTGGTAACGGCGGGGTTACTGGAAACACCATATATTTT.

The V call is TRBV28, the J call TRBJ1-4, with unresolved D. The germline V gene has CDR1 MDHEN and CDR2 SYDVKM. This CDR3 is 15 amino acids long. Trimming took off 6 bases at V and 10 bases at J, with 21 bases between the two ends. The DNA of the CDR3 is TGTGCCAGCAGCTCCGACAAAGAGGGAGCGGGAAAACTGTTTTTT. Translation gives CASSSDKEGAGKLFF.

This chain joins TRBV5-6 and TRBJ2-6; TRBD1 is a possible D gene (6 bases). Germline CDR1 is SGHDT and CDR2 is YYEEEE. With 2 bases removed from V and 0 bases from J, the gap between germline ends came to 12 bases. CDR3 size: 17 residues. The CDR3 DNA reads as TGTGCCAGCAGCTTACAGGGCCTAAGCTCTGGGGCCAACGTCCTGACTTTC. Amino acids: CASSLQGLSSGANVLTF.

J is TRBJ1-1 and V is TRBV6-1; maybe TRBD1 (5 bases). Trimming removed 2 bases from V and 1 base from J, with 11 bases in between. Germline loops: CDR1 MNHNS, CDR2 SASEGT. The CDR3 consists of 15 residues. CDR3: CASSEKPGGNTEAFF. In nucleotides, the CDR3 is TGTGCCAGCAGTGAAAAGCCCGGGGGGAACACTGAAGCTTTCTTT.

The count of this clone is one. As DNA, the CDR3 is TGTGCCAGTAGTCCGGGACCGACCATCTCCTACGAGCAGTACTTC. Protein product: CASSPGPTISYEQYF. This chain joins TRBV19 and TRBJ2-7; the D call may be TRBD1 or TRBD2 (5 bases each). The V end lost 5 bases, the J end lost 0 bases, and 14 bases lay between the germline ends. Germline CDR1 is LNHDA and CDR2 is SQIVND (reference sequence). The CDR3 consists of 15 residues.

V gene TRBV7-9 combines with J gene TRBJ1-5; a possible D gene is TRBD1 (5 bases). CDR1 SEHNR and CDR2 FQNEAQ come from the germline V gene (reference sequence). This CDR3 region has 15 residues. V shed 0 bases and J shed 2 bases, with 8 bases lying between them. The CDR3 protein is CASSLAGVGNQPQHF. CDR3 in DNA: TGTGCCAGCAGCTTAGCAGGGGTCGGCAATCAGCCCCAGCATTTT. The variable domain in full, with the rest retrieved from reference TRBV7-9 and TRBJ1-5, is DTGVSQNPRHKITKRGQNVTFRCDPISEHNRLYWYRQTLGQGPEFLTYFQNEAQLEKSRLLSDRFSAERPKGSFSTLEIQRTEQGDSAMYLCASSLAGVGNQPQHFGDGTRLSIL.

This clone was detected a few times. V is TRBV27 and J is TRBJ2-1; D may be TRBD1 (6 bases). The CDR3 extends over 13 amino acids. The V end lost 8 bases, the J end lost 3 bases, and 11 bases lay between the germline ends. The V gene's germline CDR1 is MNHEY and CDR2 SMNVEV (reference sequence). The CDR3 region is CASGGQRYNEQFF. DNA of the CDR3: TGTGCCAGCGGTGGACAGCGCTACAATGAGCAGTTCTTC.

This chain joins TRBV5-4 and TRBJ1-4; 7 nucleotides line up with TRBD1. With 4 bases clipped from V and 7 bases from J, the junction kept 7 bases outside the gene matches. This CDR3 has 14 residues. Germline-derived CDR1 and CDR2 are SGHNT and YYREEE (reference sequence). This CDR3 is CASSRGTDFEKLFF. In DNA form, the CDR3 reads TGTGCCAGCAGCCGCGGGACAGATTTTGAAAAACTGTTTTTT.